Listed here are 30 T cell receptor beta chains from one sample, sequenced in a study of early T cells in non-severe SARS-CoV-2 infection. TCRdb fed the 5' RACE reads into MiXCR, producing one record per CDR3 protein. The table has fewer than 120,000 distinct CDR3 sequences, 10% to 15% seen once. This material consisted of whole blood, taken at baseline. The receptors stem from an adult who was a healthcare worker with PCR-confirmed SARS-CoV-2 infection or an uninfected control (not recorded which).

V and J are TRBV7-3 and TRBJ2-2; TRBD2 agrees at 8 bases. This CDR3 has 15 amino acids. Germline V gene sequence: CDR1 SGHTA, CDR2 FQGTGA. Trimming cost V 8 bases and J 1 base; bases outside gene matches: 6. CDR3 sequence (DNA): TGTGCCAGCTTCGCGGGGGGCCTGAACACCGGGGAGCTGTTTTTT. As protein: CASFAGGLNTGELFF.

This clonotype has a handful of counts. The chain links TRBV7-3 to TRBJ1-1, with D unresolved. Germline V gives CDR1 SGHTA, CDR2 FQGTGA. CDR3 length: 13 residues. V lost 6 bases and J 1 base, leaving 9 bases between the germline ends. The CDR3 region is CASSFDKNTEAFF. DNA for the CDR3: TGTGCCAGCAGTTTTGACAAGAACACTGAAGCTTTCTTT.

This clonotype was picked up many times. The chain couples TRBV18 to TRBJ2-7; TRBD1 aligns across 8 bases. The CDR3 is 16 amino acids. Germline CDR1 is KGHSH and CDR2 is LQKENI. Trimming at V came to 4 bases and at J to 2 bases, leaving 10 bases not matched to a gene. The DNA of the CDR3 is TGTGCCAGCTCACGGGAAGGGACAGGTCTTACCTACGAGCAGTACTTC. It encodes CASSREGTGLTYEQYF.

The sample holds many counts of this clonotype. This chain connects TRBV28 to TRBJ1-1; TRBD1 might be the D (6 bases). Germline V gene data show CDR1 as MDHEN and CDR2 as SYDVKM. This CDR3 region has 14 residues. V was shortened by 4 bases and J by 0 bases, with 9 bases between the two germline ends. CDR3: CASSSRGLNTEAFF. The DNA of the CDR3 is TGTGCCAGCAGTTCCAGGGGCCTGAACACTGAAGCTTTCTTT.

Many counts were recorded for this clonotype. The CDR3 DNA sequence: TGCGCCAGTCGACAGCTACTATCCTACGAGCAGTACTTC. This encodes CASRQLLSYEQYF. The chain links TRBV5-1 to TRBJ2-7; a possible D gene is TRBD1 (5 bases). The germline V gene has CDR1 SGHRS and CDR2 YFSETQ. Deletions cut 8 bases from V and 1 base from J, with 13 bases between. The CDR3 consists of 13 residues.

This clonotype was counted only a few times. The rearrangement uses TRBV6-5 and TRBJ1-1, with TRBD1 matching 9 bases. CDR1 is MNHEY, CDR2 SVGAGI, per germline. The CDR3 is made up of 17 amino acids. Trimming removed 2 bases from V and 3 bases from J; junction bases left unmatched: 10. The CDR3 sequence: CASSYDQDRGLYTEAFF. CDR3 bases: TGTGCCAGCAGTTACGACCAGGACAGGGGATTGTACACTGAAGCTTTCTTT.

The chain combines TRBV30 with TRBJ1-5; 9 bases agree with TRBD1. Germline V gives CDR1 GTSNPN, CDR2 SVGIG (reference sequence). Trimming took 2 bases from V and 2 from J; bases not matched to a gene: 13. The CDR3 has 18 residues. In DNA form, the CDR3 reads TGTGCCTGGAGTAGAAAGGACAGGGGAACCTCCGGCAATCAGCCCCAGCATTTT. It encodes CAWSRKDRGTSGNQPQHF.

V gene TRBV7-2 combines with J gene TRBJ1-1, with 8 bases that match TRBD1. V shed 4 bases, J shed 1 base, and the junction held 5 bases outside the gene matches. CDR3 size: 15 residues. The germline gives CDR1 SGHTA, CDR2 FQGNSA. Here the CDR3 DNA reads TGTGCCAGCAGCTCTATGGGACAGGAGAACACTGAAGCTTTCTTT. It is translated as CASSSMGQENTEAFF.

This clonotype came up a few times. The rearrangement links TRBV29-1 to TRBJ2-2; D is ambiguous. V was cut by 5 bases and J by 2 bases, with 3 bases left in between. Germline V gene data show CDR1 as SQVTM and CDR2 as ANQGSEA. The CDR3 runs 11 residues. CDR3 region: CSVKNTGELFF. CDR3 bases: TGCAGCGTTAAAAACACCGGGGAGCTGTTTTTT.

This clonotype has a handful of counts. This chain links TRBV29-1 with TRBJ1-2; tentatively, D is TRBD1 (6 bases). The length of the CDR3 is 14 residues. Trimming took off 0 bases at V and 6 bases at J, with 14 bases between the two ends. The germline V gene has CDR1 SQVTM and CDR2 ANQGSEA. CDR3 loop: CSVEDRGALNGYTF. The CDR3 DNA is TGCAGCGTTGAAGATCGGGGGGCGCTTAATGGCTACACCTTC.

This chain connects TRBV20-1 to TRBJ2-7; D is uncertain. The CDR3 consists of 15 residues. The ends were cut back, 6 bases at V and 4 bases at J, with 22 bases in the middle. Germline CDR1 DFQATT, CDR2 SNEGSKA (reference sequence). The CDR3 nucleotides read TGCAGTGCGAGGCATCCGGCGGTGTTCTCTTACGAGCAGTACTTC. Translating gives CSARHPAVFSYEQYF.

This clonotype was recorded a few times. The chain combines TRBV7-9 with TRBJ1-1; D is possibly TRBD1 (6 bases). V was trimmed by 4 bases and J by 5 bases, leaving 17 bases between them. This CDR3 is 15 amino acids long. CDR1 is SEHNR, CDR2 FQNEAQ, per germline (reference sequence). The CDR3 region is CASSSRGGEGTEAFF. The CDR3 nucleotides read TGTGCCAGCAGCTCCCGAGGGGGAGAGGGTACTGAAGCTTTCTTT.

This clonotype was seen ten or more times. The rearrangement uses TRBV10-2 and TRBJ2-5; either TRBD1 or TRBD2 may supply D (5 bases each). The V gene's germline CDR1 is WSHSY and CDR2 SAAADI. Trimming cost V 3 bases and J 5 bases, with 10 bases left between them. This CDR3 region has 13 residues. The CDR3 DNA is TGCGCCAGCAGTGACCGGGGCCGCGAGACCCAGTACTTC. It codes for CASSDRGRETQYF.

In its sample, this clonotype was seen many times. This chain links TRBV29-1 with TRBJ1-2, with D perhaps matching TRBD1 (5 bases). Germline V CDR1 and CDR2: SQVTM, ANQGSEA. There are 13 residues in the CDR3. V lost 1 base and J 6 bases, leaving 12 bases between the germline ends. The CDR3 region is CSVEVGGRHGYTF. DNA for the CDR3: TGCAGCGTTGAAGTGGGGGGTCGGCATGGCTACACCTTC.

The CDR3 sequence: CASSTGHGNTIYF. CDR3 DNA sequence: TGTGCCAGCAGCACCGGTCACGGAAACACCATATATTTT. The chain combines TRBV11-2 with TRBJ1-3, with D hard to call. Trimming cost V 5 bases and J 4 bases, with 9 bases left between them. The CDR3 sequence is 13 residues long. Germline loops: CDR1 SGHAT, CDR2 FQNNGV.

This clonotype occurred a few times. V usage is TRBV5-1 and J usage is TRBJ2-7; 9 nucleotides match TRBD2. Per germline, CDR1 SGHRS and CDR2 YFSETQ. V was pared by 4 bases and J by 0 bases, with 5 bases of the junction left unmatched. This CDR3 is 15 amino acids long. In DNA form, the CDR3 reads TGCGCCAGCAGCATTAGCGGGAGCTCCTCCTACGAGCAGTACTTC. It is translated as CASSISGSSSYEQYF.

In this sample, this clonotype turned up a few times. The chain employs TRBV11-1 and TRBJ1-2; D is perhaps TRBD1 (5 bases). The V and J ends lost 4 bases and 4 bases respectively, with 7 bases between them. CDR3 length equals 12 residues. CDR1 is SGHAT and CDR2 is FQDESV in the germline V gene (reference sequence). CDR3 loop: CASSSGGYGYTF. In DNA form, the CDR3 reads TGTGCCAGCAGCTCTGGGGGCTATGGCTACACCTTC.

This clonotype turned up a few times. The chain joins TRBV12-3 or TRBV12-4 to TRBJ1-3, with a possible D match to TRBD1 (6 bases). Trimming left V 8 bases short and J 1 base short, with 18 bases between. The CDR3 loop spans 16 amino acids. Here the CDR3 reads CASGTRQAQSGNTIYF. The CDR3 coding sequence is TGTGCCAGCGGGACTAGACAGGCGCAGTCTGGAAACACCATATATTTT.

A few counts support this clonotype. The chain has TRBV27 and TRBJ2-7, with 10 bases identical to TRBD1. Unmatched junction bases numbered 6, after V lost 4 bases and J lost 3 bases. The CDR3 sequence is 15 residues long. Per the germline V gene, CDR1 is MNHEY and CDR2 is SMNVEV (reference sequence). Here the CDR3 reads CASSSPTGGNYEQYF. In DNA form, the CDR3 reads TGTGCCAGCAGTTCCCCGACAGGGGGCAACTACGAGCAGTACTTC.

In its sample, this clonotype was seen a few times. The chain carries TRBV5-4 and TRBJ2-3, with TRBD2 identical over 14 bases. The CDR3 has 16 amino acids. J lost 3 bases, V lost 4 bases, and 4 bases had no gene match. CDR1 is SGHNT and CDR2 is YYREEE in the germline V gene (reference sequence). The CDR3 reads CASSLGLAGVTDTQYF. The CDR3 bases are TGTGCCAGCAGCCTGGGACTAGCGGGGGTAACAGATACGCAGTATTTT.

This clonotype was seen ten or more times. This chain links TRBV7-9 with TRBJ2-3; D is possibly TRBD2 (5 bases). V lost 3 bases and J lost 0, with 10 bases in between. The CDR3 extends over 15 amino acids. Germline V gene data show CDR1 as SEHNR and CDR2 as FQNEAQ (reference sequence). In DNA form, the CDR3 reads TGTGCCAGCAGCTTGCAAGGACTTAGCACAGATACGCAGTATTTT. Protein product: CASSLQGLSTDTQYF.

This clonotype was counted a few times. Written as DNA, the CDR3 is TGTGCCAGCAGCTTTCGTGGGACCGGGGAGCTGTTTTTT. It yields the protein CASSFRGTGELFF. The chain couples TRBV7-2 to TRBJ2-2; no clear D. Per the germline V gene, CDR1 is SGHTA and CDR2 is FQGNSA. The CDR3 runs 13 residues. V was shortened by 3 bases and J by 5 bases, with 7 bases between the two germline ends.

This clonotype occurred many times. The V and J genes are TRBV6-5 and TRBJ2-7, with D tentatively TRBD2 (7 bases). With 3 bases removed from V and 3 bases from J, the gap between germline ends came to 15 bases. The CDR3 has 15 amino acids. CDR1 is MNHEY, CDR2 SVGAGI, per germline. DNA of the CDR3: TGTGCCAGCAGTTATCCCTCGAGGGGGGGCTACGAGCAGTACTTC. Its translation is CASSYPSRGGYEQYF.

This clonotype was counted between two and nine times. J is TRBJ2-1 and V is TRBV7-9, with D unclear. The V end was cut by 5 bases, the J end by 4 bases, with 15 bases between. Germline V lookup: CDR1 SEHNR, CDR2 FQNEAQ (reference sequence). The CDR3 extends over 15 amino acids. Here the CDR3 DNA reads TGTGCCAGCAGCGCGGAAGCCCGGGCTTACAATGAGCAGTTCTTC. Its protein product is CASSAEARAYNEQFF.

The sample holds a few counts of this clonotype. The chain carries TRBV5-1 and TRBJ2-2, with D uncertain. Trimming pared 0 bases from V and 5 bases from J, leaving 20 bases between. Germline loops: CDR1 SGHRS, CDR2 YFSETQ. CDR3 size: 18 residues. CDR3 nucleotide sequence: TGCGCCAGCAGCTTGGTCCAGGCATCTAGGCTCCCGACCGGGGAGCTGTTTTTT. This encodes CASSLVQASRLPTGELFF.

This clonotype showed up just a few times. This chain uses TRBV30 with TRBJ1-1, with a weak D call TRBD1 (6 bases). This CDR3 region has 15 residues. Germline V gives CDR1 GTSNPN, CDR2 SVGIG (reference sequence). V was clipped by 0 bases and J by 1 base, with 12 bases between them. CDR3 protein: CAWSVLEGGNTEAFF. The CDR3 DNA reads as TGTGCCTGGAGTGTACTGGAGGGGGGGAACACTGAAGCTTTCTTT.

There are many counts of this clonotype. This chain joins TRBV6-6 and TRBJ2-3, with 9 bases lining up with TRBD2. Germline V gives CDR1 MNHNY, CDR2 SVGAGI (reference sequence). There are 15 residues in the CDR3. Losses at the gene ends were 10 bases for V and 6 bases for J; bases not matched to a gene: 14. CDR3 in DNA: TGTGCCACTCGCGAAGAGGGACTAGCAGGTGATACGCAGTATTTT. It yields the protein CATREEGLAGDTQYF.

This clonotype turned up a few times. This chain links TRBV20-1 with TRBJ1-6, with 8 nucleotides matching TRBD1. V dropped 3 bases and J dropped 6; count of bases not matched to a gene: 7. CDR3 length equals 15 residues. Germline V gene data show CDR1 as DFQATT and CDR2 as SNEGSKA (reference sequence). The DNA of the CDR3 is TGCAGTGCTAGGGGGCAGGGGGCGAGTAATTCACCCCTCCACTTT. Protein: CSARGQGASNSPLHF.

This clonotype showed up many times. The V and J genes are TRBV18 and TRBJ1-3, with D unclear. Germline CDR1 and CDR2: KGHSH and LQKENI. The germline V and J ends were trimmed by 3 bases and 4 bases, with 13 bases remaining between them. The CDR3 runs to 15 residues. CDR3 sequence (DNA): TGTGCCAGCTCACCTAACTACGTCTCAGGAAACACCATATATTTT. It encodes CASSPNYVSGNTIYF.

This clonotype showed up just a few times. This chain uses TRBV5-1 with TRBJ2-7; TRBD1 matches at 8 bases. Germline V gives CDR1 SGHRS, CDR2 YFSETQ. The CDR3 runs to 16 residues. The ends lost 4 bases at V and 5 bases at J; junction bases unmatched: 14. DNA for the CDR3: TGCGCCAGCAGCATGGGGACAGGAACTAAAAAGGACGAGCAGTACTTC. This translates into CASSMGTGTKKDEQYF. Variable domain in full (rest from reference TRBV5-1 and TRBJ2-7): KAGVTQTPRYLIKTRGQQVTLSCSPISGHRSVSWYQQTPGQGLQFLFEYFSETQRNKGNFPGRFSGRQFSNSRSEMNVSTLELGDSALYLCASSMGTGTKKDEQYFGPGTRLTVT.